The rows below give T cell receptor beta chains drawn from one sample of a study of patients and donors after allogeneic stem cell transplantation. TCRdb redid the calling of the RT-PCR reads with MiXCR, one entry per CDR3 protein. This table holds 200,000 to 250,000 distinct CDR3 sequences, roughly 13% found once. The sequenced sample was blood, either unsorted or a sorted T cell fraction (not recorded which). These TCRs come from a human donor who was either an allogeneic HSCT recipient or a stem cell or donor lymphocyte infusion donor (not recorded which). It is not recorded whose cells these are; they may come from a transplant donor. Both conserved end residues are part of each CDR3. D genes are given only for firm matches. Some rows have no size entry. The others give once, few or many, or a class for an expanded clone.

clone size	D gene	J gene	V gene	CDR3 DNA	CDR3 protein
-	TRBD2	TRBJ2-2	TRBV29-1	TGCAGCGTCTCCGGGACTAGTGACACCGGGGAGCTGTTTTTT	CSVSGTSDTGELFF
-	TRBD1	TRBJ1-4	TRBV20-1	TGCAGTGCAATCCAACAGGGGCCAACTAATGAAAAACTGTTTTTT	CSAIQQGPTNEKLFF
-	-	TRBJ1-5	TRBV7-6	TGTGCCAGCAGCAGTCAACCCCCCGGCGGGATGAATCAGCCCCAGCATTTT	CASSSQPPGGMNQPQHF
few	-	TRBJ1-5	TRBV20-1	TGCAGTGCCGGACGGGGGGATCAGCCCCAGCATTTT	CSAGRGDQPQHF
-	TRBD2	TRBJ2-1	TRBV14	TGTGCCAGCAGCCGAAAGGGTCCTGGACTAGCGGACAATGAGCAGTTCTTC	CASSRKGPGLADNEQFF
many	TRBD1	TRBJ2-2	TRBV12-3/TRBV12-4	TGTGCCAGCAGTCCCGGGACAGGGTACACCGGGGAGCTGTTTTTT	CASSPGTGYTGELFF
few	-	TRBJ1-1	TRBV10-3	TGTGCCATCACCGGGACGGGGACTGAAGCTTTCTTT	CAITGTGTEAFF
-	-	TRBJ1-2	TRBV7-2	TGTGCCAGCAGCTTAGCGCGTGGAGGGGAGCGTCACTATGGCTACACCTTC	CASSLARGGERHYGYTF
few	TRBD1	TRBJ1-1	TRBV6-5	TGTGCCAGCAGTTACTCGCAGTGGGGGGGGGACAGAACTGAAGCTTTCTTT	CASSYSQWGGDRTEAFF
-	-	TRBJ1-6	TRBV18	TGTGCCAGCTCACCGGTGAACGTTAATTCACCCCTCCACTTT	CASSPVNVNSPLHF
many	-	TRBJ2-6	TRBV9	TGTGCCAGCAGCGTCCAGGGAGGCAACGTCCTGACTTTC	CASSVQGGNVLTF
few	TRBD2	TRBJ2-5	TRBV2	TGTGCCAGCAGTGTTGGGACTAGGGAAGAGACCCAGTACTTC	CASSVGTREETQYF
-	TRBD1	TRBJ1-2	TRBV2	TGTGCCAGCAGTGAAGGGCCTTTCGACAGGGGGCATGGCTACACCTTC	CASSEGPFDRGHGYTF
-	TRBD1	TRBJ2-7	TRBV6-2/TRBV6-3	TGTGCCAGCAGTTATAGGACAGGAAGACATACAAAATTC	CASSYRTGRHTKF
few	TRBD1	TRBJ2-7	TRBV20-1	TGCAGTGCTAGGAGGACAGGGCTTGGATACGAGCAGTACTTC	CSARRTGLGYEQYF
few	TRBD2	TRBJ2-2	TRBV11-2	TGTGCCAGCACTCCGAACGCGGAGCGGGGGTCTCCCGGGGAGCTGTTTTTT	CASTPNAERGSPGELFF
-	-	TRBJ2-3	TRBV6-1	TGTGCCAGCAGCCCGGGGGACCCGGGCACAGATACGCAGTATTTT	CASSPGDPGTDTQYF
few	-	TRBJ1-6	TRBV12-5	TGTGCTAGTGTGCTACAAACCGGGACGGGGAATTCACCCCTCCACTTT	CASVLQTGTGNSPLHF
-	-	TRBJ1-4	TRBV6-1	TGTGCCAGCAGTCCCGGGCCTGCAACTAATGAAAAACTGTTTTTT	CASSPGPATNEKLFF
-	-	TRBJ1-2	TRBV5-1	TGCGCCAGCAGATTGGGCAGGCTGACCAACTATGGCTACACCTTC	CASRLGRLTNYGYTF
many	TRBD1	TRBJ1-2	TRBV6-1	TGTGCCAGCAGTGAGGACAGGGCCTACTATGGCTACACCTTC	CASSEDRAYYGYTF
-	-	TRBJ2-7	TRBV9	TGTGCCAGCAGCCCCTCGGGGGTGGGTCCCTACGAGCAGTACTTC	CASSPSGVGPYEQYF
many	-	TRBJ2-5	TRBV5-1	TGCGCCAGCAGCTATTCCGGGACAATAGAGACCCAGTACTTC	CASSYSGTIETQYF
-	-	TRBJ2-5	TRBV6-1	TGTGCCAGCAGTGACTCTCCGATTTCTACGGAGACCCAGTACTTC	CASSDSPISTETQYF
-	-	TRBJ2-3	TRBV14	TGTGCCAGCAGCCCTTCAGCCGGGTGGGCAGATACGCAGTATTTT	CASSPSAGWADTQYF
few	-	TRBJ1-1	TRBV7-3	TGTGCCAGCAGCGTACAAAGAGGGACTGAAGCTTTCTTT	CASSVQRGTEAFF
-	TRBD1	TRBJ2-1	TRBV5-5	TGTGCCAGCAGCTTGGATCCGGGACAGGGTAGCAATGAGCAGTTCTTC	CASSLDPGQGSNEQFF
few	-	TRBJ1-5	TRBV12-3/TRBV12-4	TGTGCCAGCACATTAGGGGACACCCTCGGGCCCCAGCATTTT	CASTLGDTLGPQHF
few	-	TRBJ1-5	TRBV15	TGTGCCACCAGCATCAGGGTGGGGTATAGCAATCAGCCCCAGCATTTT	CATSIRVGYSNQPQHF
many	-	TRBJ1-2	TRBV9	TGTGCCAGCAGCCCCCGAATCGCAGGGGACTATGGCTACACCTTC	CASSPRIAGDYGYTF
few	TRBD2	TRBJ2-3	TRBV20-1	TGCAGTGCTAGAGATCAACTAGCGGGAGTAGGTGCAGATACGCAGTATTTT	CSARDQLAGVGADTQYF